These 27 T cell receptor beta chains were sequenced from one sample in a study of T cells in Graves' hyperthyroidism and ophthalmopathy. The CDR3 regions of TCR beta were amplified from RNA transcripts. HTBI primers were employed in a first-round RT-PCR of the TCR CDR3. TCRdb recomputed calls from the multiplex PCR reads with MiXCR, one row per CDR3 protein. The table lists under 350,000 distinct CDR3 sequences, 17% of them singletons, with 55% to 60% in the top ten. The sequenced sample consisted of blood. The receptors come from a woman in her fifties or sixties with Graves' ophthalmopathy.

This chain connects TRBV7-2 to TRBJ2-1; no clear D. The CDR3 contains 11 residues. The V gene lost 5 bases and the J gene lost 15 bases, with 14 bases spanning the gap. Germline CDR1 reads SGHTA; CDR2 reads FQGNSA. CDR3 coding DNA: TGTGCCAGCAGCCCTGGGCACGTTCCGTTCTTC. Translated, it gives CASSPGHVPFF.

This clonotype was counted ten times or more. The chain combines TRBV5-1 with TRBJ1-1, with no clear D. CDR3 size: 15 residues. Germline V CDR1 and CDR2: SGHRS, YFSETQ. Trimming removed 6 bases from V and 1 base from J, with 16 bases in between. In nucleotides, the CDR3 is TGCGCCAGCAATCCCACTGCGGGTGGGAACACTGAAGCTTTCTTT. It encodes CASNPTAGGNTEAFF. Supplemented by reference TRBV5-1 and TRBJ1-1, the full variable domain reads KAGVTQTPRYLIKTRGQQVTLSCSPISGHRSVSWYQQTPGQGLQFLFEYFSETQRNKGNFPGRFSGRQFSNSRSEMNVSTLELGDSALYLCASNPTAGGNTEAFFGQGTRLTVV.

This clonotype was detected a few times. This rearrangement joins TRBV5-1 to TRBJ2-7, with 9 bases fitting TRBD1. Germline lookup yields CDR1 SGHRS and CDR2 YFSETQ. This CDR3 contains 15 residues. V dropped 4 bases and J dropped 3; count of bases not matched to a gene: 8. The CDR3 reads CASSPGTGPYYEQYF. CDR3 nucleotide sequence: TGCGCCAGCAGCCCAGGGACAGGGCCCTACTACGAGCAGTACTTC.

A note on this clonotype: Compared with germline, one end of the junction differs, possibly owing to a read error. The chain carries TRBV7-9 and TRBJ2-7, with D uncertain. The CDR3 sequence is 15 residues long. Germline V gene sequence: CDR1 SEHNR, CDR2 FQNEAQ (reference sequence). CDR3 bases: TGCGCCAGCAGCCTGACTCGGTCAAGATCCTACGAGCAGTACTTC. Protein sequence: CASSLTRSRSYEQYF.

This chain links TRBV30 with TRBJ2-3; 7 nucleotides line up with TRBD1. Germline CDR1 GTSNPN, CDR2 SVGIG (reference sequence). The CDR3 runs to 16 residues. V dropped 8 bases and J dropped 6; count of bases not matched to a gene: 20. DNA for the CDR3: TGTGCCGCCTGGAACCAACAGGGGCCATTAGTGGATACGCAGTATTTT. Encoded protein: CAAWNQQGPLVDTQYF.

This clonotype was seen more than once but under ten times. CDR3 sequence: CASSYSRWDSGSPYEQYF. The CDR3 bases are TGTGCCAGCAGTTACTCGAGGTGGGATAGCGGGAGCCCCTACGAGCAGTACTTC. The chain is built from TRBV6-2 or TRBV6-3 and TRBJ2-7, with 9 nucleotides matching TRBD2. CDR1 and CDR2 (germline): MNHEY, SVGEGT. The CDR3 has 18 residues. Trimming took 0 bases from V and 2 from J; bases not matched to a gene: 11.

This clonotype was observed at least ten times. This CDR3 reads CASSESTGGFYGYTF. The CDR3 DNA reads as TGTGCCAGCAGTGAATCGACAGGGGGCTTCTACGGCTACACCTTC. The chain recombines TRBV6-1 with TRBJ1-2; 10 nucleotides agree with TRBD1. V shed 2 bases, J shed 8 bases, and the junction held 8 bases outside the gene matches. This CDR3 has 15 residues. Germline CDR1 reads MNHNS; CDR2 reads SASEGT.

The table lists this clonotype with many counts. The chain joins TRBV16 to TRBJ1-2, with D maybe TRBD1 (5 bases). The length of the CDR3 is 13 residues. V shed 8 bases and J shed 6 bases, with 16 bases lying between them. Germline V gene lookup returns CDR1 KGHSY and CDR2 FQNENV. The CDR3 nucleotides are TGTGCCAGCGGAAAAGGGACGGCCAATGGCTACACCTTC. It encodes CASGKGTANGYTF.

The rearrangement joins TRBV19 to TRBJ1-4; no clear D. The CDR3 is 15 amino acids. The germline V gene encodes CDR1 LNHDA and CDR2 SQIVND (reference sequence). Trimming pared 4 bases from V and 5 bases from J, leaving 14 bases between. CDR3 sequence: CASSTRTFTNEKLFF. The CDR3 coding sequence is TGTGCCAGTAGTACCCGTACGTTCACGAATGAAAAACTGTTTTTT.

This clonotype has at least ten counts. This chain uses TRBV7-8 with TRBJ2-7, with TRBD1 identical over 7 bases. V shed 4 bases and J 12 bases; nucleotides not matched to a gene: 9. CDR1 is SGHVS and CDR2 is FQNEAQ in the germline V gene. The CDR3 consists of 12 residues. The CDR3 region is CASSSRQGEVYF. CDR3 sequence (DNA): TGTGCCAGCAGCTCGCGACAGGGCGAGGTGTACTTC.

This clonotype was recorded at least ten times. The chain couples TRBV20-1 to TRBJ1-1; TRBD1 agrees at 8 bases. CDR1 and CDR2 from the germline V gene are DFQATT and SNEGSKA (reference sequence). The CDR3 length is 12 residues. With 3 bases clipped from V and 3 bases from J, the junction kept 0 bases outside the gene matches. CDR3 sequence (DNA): TGCAGTGCTAGGACAGGGGACACTGAAGCTTTCTTT. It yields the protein CSARTGDTEAFF.

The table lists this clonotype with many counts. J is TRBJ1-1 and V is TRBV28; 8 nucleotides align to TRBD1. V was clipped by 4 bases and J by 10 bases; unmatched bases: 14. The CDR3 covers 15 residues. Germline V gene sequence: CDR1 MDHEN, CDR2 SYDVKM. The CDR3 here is CASSSYSAGGWVAFF. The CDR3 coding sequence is TGTGCCAGCAGTTCTTATTCAGCAGGGGGCTGGGTAGCTTTCTTT.

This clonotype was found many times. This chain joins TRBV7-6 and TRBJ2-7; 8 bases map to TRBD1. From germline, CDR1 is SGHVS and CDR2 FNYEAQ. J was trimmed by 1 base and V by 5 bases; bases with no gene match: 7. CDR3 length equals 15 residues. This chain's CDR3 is CASSDDRGNSYEQYF. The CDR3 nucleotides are TGTGCCAGCAGCGATGACAGGGGCAATTCCTACGAGCAGTACTTC.

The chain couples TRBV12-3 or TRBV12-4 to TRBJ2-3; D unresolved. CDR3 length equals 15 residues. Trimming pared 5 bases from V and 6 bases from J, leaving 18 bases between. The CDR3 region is CASSPAATVQDTQYF. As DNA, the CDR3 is TGTGCCAGCAGTCCCGCGGCTACAGTGCAGGATACGCAGTATTTT.

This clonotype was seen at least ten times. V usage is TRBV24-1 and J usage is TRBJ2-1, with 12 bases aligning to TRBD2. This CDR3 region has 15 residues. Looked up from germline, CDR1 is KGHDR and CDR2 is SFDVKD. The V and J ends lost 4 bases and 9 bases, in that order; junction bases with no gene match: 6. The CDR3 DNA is TGTGCCACCAGTGACCTAGCGGGAGGGGTCGGTGAGCAGTTCTTC. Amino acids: CATSDLAGGVGEQFF.

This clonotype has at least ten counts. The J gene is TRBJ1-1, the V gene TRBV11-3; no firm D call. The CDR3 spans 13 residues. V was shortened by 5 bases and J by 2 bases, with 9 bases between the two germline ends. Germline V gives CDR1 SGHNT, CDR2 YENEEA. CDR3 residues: CASSRTANTEAFF. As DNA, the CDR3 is TGTGCCAGCAGCCGGACGGCTAACACTGAAGCTTTCTTT.

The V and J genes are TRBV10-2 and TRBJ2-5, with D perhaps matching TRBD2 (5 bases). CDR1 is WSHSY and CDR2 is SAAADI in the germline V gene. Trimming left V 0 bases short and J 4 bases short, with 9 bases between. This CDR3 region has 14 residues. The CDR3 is CASSESLAAETQYF. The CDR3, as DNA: TGCGCCAGCAGTGAGTCTCTAGCCGCAGAGACCCAGTACTTC.

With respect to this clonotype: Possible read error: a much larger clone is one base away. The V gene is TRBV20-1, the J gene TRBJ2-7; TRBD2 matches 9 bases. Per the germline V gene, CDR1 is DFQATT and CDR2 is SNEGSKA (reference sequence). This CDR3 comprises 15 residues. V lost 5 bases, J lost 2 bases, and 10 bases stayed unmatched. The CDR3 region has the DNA TGCAGTGCTGGGGCTAGCGGGGCAAGCCCCTACGAGCAGTACTTC. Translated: CSAGASGASPYEQYF.

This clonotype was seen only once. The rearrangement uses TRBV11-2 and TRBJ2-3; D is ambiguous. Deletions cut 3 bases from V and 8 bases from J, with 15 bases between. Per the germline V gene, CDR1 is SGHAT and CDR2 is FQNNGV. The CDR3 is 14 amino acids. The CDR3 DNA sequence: TGTGCCAGCAGCTTGACCGGGCCCCAGCGTACGCAGTATTTT. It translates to CASSLTGPQRTQYF.

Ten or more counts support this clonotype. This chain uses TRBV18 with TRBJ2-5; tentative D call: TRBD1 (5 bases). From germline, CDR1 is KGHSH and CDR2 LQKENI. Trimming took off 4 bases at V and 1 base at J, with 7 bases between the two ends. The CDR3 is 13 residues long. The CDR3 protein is CASSRTGQETQYF. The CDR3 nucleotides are TGTGCCAGCTCACGAACAGGCCAAGAGACCCAGTACTTC.

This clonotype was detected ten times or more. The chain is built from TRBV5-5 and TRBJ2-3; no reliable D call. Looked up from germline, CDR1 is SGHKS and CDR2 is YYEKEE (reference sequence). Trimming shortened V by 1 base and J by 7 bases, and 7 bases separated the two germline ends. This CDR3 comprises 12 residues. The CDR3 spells CASSLISYTQYF. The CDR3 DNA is TGTGCCAGCAGCTTGATTTCTTATACGCAGTATTTT. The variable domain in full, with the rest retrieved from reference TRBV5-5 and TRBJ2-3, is DAGVTQSPTHLIKTRGQQVTLRCSPISGHKSVSWYQQVLGQGPQFIFQYYEKEERGRGNFPDRFSARQFPNYSSELNVNALLLGDSALYLCASSLISYTQYFGPGTRLTVL.

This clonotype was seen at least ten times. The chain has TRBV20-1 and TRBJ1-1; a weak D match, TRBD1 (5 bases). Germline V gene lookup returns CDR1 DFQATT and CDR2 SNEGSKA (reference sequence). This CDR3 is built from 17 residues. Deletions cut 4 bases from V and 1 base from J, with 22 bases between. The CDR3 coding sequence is TGCAGTGCTATTCATGAGGGCAGGGCCAGGCAGAACACTGAAGCTTTCTTT. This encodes CSAIHEGRARQNTEAFF.

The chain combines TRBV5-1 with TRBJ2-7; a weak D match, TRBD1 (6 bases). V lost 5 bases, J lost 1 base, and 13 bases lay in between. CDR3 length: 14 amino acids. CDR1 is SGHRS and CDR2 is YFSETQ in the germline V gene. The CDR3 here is CASRGAALSYEQYF. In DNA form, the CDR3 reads TGCGCCAGCAGGGGGGCAGCTCTTTCCTACGAGCAGTACTTC.

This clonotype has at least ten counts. DNA for the CDR3: TGTGCCAGCAGCTTTGGCGGGGGGAAGGAGACCCAGTACTTC. Protein product: CASSFGGGKETQYF. The chain joins TRBV7-8 to TRBJ2-5, with TRBD2 identical over 8 bases. The CDR3 is 14 residues long. CDR1 and CDR2 from the germline V gene are SGHVS and FQNEAQ. V shed 3 bases, J shed 5 bases, and the junction held 5 bases outside the gene matches.

In DNA form, the CDR3 reads TGCAGTGCTAGAGCCCTGTCGAACACCGGGGAGCTGTTTTTT. Translation: CSARALSNTGELFF. The chain employs TRBV20-1 and TRBJ2-2; D uncertain. V was clipped by 1 base and J by 0 bases, with 6 bases between them. From germline, CDR1 is DFQATT and CDR2 SNEGSKA (reference sequence). The CDR3 runs 14 residues.

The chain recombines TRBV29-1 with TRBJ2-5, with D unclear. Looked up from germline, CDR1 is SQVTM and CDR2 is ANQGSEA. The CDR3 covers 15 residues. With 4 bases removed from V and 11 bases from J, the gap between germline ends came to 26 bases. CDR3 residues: CSVGGKGVGGLGQYF. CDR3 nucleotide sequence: TGCAGCGTTGGTGGTAAGGGTGTCGGTGGGTTGGGACAGTACTTC.

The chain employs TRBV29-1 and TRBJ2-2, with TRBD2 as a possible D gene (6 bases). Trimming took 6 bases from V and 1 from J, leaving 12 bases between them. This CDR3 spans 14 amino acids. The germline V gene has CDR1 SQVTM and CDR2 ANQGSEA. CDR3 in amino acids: CSVAGRRNTGELFF. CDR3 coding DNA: TGCAGCGTCGCGGGACGGAGGAACACCGGGGAGCTGTTTTTT.